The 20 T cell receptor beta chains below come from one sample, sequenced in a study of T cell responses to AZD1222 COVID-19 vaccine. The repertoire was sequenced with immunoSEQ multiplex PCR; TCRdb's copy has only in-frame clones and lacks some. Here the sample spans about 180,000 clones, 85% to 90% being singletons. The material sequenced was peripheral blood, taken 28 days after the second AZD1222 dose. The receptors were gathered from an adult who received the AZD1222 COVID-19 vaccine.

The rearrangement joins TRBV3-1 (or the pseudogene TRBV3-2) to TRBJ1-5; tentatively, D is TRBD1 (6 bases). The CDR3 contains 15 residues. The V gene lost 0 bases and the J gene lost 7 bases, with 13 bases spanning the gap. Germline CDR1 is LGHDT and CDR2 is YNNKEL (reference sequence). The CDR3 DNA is TGTGCCAGCAGCCAAGATGGGGGGCCGGGACAGCCCCAGCATTTT. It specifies CASSQDGGPGQPQHF.

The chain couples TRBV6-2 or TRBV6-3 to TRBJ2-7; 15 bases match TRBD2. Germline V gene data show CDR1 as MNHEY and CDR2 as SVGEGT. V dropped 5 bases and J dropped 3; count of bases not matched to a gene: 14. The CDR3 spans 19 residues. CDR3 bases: TGTGCCAGCAGTCAAAATACTGGGACTAGCGGGGGGTTGAACTACGAGCAGTACTTC. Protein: CASSQNTGTSGGLNYEQYF.

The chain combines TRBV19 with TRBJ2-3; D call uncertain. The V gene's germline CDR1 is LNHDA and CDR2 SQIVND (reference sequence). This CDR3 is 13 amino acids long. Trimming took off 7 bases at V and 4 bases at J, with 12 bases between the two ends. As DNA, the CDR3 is TGTGCCAGTAACCTCGCCGGGTCAGATACGCAGTATTTT. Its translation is CASNLAGSDTQYF.

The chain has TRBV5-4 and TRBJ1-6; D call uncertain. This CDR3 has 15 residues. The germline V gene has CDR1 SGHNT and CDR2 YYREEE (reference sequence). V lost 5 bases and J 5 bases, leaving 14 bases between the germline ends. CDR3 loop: CASRTQEGDNSPLHF. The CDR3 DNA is TGTGCCAGCAGGACTCAGGAAGGAGATAATTCACCCCTCCACTTT.

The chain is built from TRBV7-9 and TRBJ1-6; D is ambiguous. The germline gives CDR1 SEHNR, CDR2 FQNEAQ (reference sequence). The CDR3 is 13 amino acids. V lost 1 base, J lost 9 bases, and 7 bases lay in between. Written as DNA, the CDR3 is TGTGCCAGCAGCTTAGAGTCAGGTTCACCCCTCCACTTT. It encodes CASSLESGSPLHF.

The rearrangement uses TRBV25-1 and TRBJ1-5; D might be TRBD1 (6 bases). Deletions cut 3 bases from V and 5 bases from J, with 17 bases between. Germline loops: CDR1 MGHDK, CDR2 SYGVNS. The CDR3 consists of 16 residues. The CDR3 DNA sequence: TGTGCCAGCAGTGATCACCAGGGGATCCGCGATCAGCCCCAGCATTTT. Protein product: CASSDHQGIRDQPQHF.

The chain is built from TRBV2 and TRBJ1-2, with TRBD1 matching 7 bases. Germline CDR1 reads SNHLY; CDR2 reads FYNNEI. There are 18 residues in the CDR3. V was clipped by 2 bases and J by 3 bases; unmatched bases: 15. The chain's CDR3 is CASSESSERPRGHYGYTF. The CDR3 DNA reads TGTGCCAGCAGTGAATCTTCCGAGCGGCCGAGGGGGCACTATGGCTACACCTTC.

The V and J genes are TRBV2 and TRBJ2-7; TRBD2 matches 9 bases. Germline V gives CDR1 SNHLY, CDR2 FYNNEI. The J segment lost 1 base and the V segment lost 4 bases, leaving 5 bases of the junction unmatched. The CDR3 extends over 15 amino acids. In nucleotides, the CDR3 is TGTGCCAGCAGTGCCACTAGCGGGTTTTCCTACGAGCAGTACTTC. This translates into CASSATSGFSYEQYF.

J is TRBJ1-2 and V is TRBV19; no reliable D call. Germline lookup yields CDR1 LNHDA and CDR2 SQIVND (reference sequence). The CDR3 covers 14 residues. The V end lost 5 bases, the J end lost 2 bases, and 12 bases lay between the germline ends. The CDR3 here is CASSVDGINYGYTF. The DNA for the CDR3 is TGTGCCAGTAGTGTGGACGGGATCAACTATGGCTACACCTTC. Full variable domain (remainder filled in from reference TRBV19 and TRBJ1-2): DGGITQSPKYLFRKEGQNVTLSCEQNLNHDAMYWYRQDPGQGLRLIYYSQIVNDFQKGDIAEGYSVSREKKESFPLTVTSAQKNPTAFYLCASSVDGINYGYTFGSGTRLTVV.

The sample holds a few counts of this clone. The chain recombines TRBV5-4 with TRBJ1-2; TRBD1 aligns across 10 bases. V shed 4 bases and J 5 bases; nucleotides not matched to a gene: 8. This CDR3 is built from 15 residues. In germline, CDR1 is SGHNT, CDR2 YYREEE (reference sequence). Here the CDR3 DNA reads TGTGCCAGCAGCCTTCGGACAGGGGGTAGATATGGCTACACCTTC. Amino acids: CASSLRTGGRYGYTF.

CDR3 protein: CASSLDDYGRPSYGYTF. The DNA for the CDR3 is TGTGCCAGCAGCTTGGATGATTATGGGAGACCTTCCTATGGCTACACCTTC. The V call is TRBV5-6, the J call TRBJ1-2; the D is unclear. The CDR3 extends over 17 amino acids. V shed 0 bases and J shed 4 bases, with 19 bases lying between them. Germline V gives CDR1 SGHDT, CDR2 YYEEEE.

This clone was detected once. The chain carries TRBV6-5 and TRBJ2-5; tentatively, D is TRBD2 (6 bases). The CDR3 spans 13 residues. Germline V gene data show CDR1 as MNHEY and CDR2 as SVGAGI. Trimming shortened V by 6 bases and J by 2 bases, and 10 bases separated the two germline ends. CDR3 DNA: TGTGCCAGCAGCGCGGGACTTCAAGAGACCCAGTACTTC. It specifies CASSAGLQETQYF.

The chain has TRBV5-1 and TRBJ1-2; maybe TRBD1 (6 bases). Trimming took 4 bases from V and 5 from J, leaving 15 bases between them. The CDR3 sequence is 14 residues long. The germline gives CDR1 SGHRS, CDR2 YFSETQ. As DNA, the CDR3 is TGCGCCAGCAGCCTAGAAGGGGGTGGATATGGCTACACCTTC. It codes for CASSLEGGGYGYTF.

In DNA, the CDR3 is TGTGCCAGCAGTCCACGACAGGGGGAGAGTCAGCCCCAGCATTTT. Its translation: CASSPRQGESQPQHF. The J gene is TRBJ1-5, the V gene TRBV28; 9 bases align to TRBD1. V trimming: 5 bases; J trimming: 6 bases; junction bases outside the gene matches: 8. The V gene's germline CDR1 is MDHEN and CDR2 SYDVKM. This CDR3 is built from 15 residues.

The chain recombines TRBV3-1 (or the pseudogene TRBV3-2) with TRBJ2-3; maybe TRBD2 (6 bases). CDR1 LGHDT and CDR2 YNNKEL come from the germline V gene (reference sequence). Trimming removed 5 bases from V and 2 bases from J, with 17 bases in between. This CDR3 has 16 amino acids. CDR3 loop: CASSSRRGGPTDTQYF. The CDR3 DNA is TGTGCCAGCAGCTCAAGGCGGGGCGGACCCACAGATACGCAGTATTTT.

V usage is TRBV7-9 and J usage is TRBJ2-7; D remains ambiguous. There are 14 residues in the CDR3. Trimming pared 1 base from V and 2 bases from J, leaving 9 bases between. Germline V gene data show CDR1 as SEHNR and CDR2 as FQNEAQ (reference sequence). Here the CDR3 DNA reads TGTGCCAGCAGCTTAGGGATGGTTCCCTACGAGCAGTACTTC. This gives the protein CASSLGMVPYEQYF.

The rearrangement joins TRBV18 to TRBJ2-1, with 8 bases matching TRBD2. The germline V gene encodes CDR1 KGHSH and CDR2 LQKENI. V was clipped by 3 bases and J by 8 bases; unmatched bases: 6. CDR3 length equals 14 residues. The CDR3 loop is CASSPRTSWHEQFF. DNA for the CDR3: TGTGCCAGCTCACCCCGGACTAGCTGGCATGAGCAGTTCTTC.

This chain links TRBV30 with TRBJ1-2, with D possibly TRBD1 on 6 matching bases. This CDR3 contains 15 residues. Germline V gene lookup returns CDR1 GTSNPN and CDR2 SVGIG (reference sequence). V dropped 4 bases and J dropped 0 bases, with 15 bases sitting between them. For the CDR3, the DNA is TGTGCCTGGACGCTGGACAGATTGGCTAACTATGGCTACACCTTC. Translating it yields CAWTLDRLANYGYTF.

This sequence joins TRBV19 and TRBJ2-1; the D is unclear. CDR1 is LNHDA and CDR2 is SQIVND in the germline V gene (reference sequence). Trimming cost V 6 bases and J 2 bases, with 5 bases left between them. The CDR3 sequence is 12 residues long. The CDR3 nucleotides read TGTGCCAGTAGCACTACCTACAATGAGCAGTTCTTC. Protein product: CASSTTYNEQFF.

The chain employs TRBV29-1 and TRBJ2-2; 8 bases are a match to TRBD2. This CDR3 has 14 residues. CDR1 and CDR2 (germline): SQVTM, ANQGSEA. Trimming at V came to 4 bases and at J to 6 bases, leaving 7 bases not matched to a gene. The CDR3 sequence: CSVGSIGGAGELFF. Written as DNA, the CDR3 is TGCAGCGTTGGGAGTATCGGGGGGGCCGGGGAGCTGTTTTTT.